Only one count was recorded for the clone carrying this T cell receptor (beta chain). What it recognizes is unknown. The repertoire was sequenced with immunoSEQ multiplex PCR; TCRdb's copy has only in-frame clones and lacks some. The sample has about 86,000 clones; less than 95% are singletons. V was cut by 1 base and J by 5 bases, with 9 bases left in between. Germline V gives CDR1 LNHNV, CDR2 YYDKDF (reference sequence). The CDR3 spans 15 residues. The sample originates from a study of OX40 agonist ivuxolimab in advanced cancers. Broader study findings: Clones of CD4+ and CD8+ blood T cells grew by week 6 at doses of 0.1 to 3.0 mg/kg.

The specimen was CD4+ or CD8+ T cells sorted from blood, collected in a trial of the OX40 agonist ivuxolimab. This TCR came from an adult with an advanced solid tumor such as melanoma, head and neck, liver or kidney cancer. The rearrangement joins TRBV15 to TRBJ1-6; D call uncertain. This CDR3 reads CATSRGIRNNSPLHF. CDR3 DNA sequence: TGTGCCACCAGCAGAGGTATCCGGAATAATTCACCCCTCCACTTT.